Sequencing of this TCR beta chain was carried out in a study of cytomegalovirus exposure and HLA in healthy donors. PCR amplification relied on 60 Vbeta primers (plus 13 Jbeta primers). The data were produced by immunoSEQ multiplex PCR, yet TCRdb's version contains in-frame clones alone and is incomplete. The table records about 250,000 clones, around 90% of them present only once. A note on this clone: What it recognizes is unknown.

The CDR3 loop spans 16 amino acids. Germline CDR1 reads MNHNY; CDR2 reads SVGAGI (reference sequence). Unmatched junction bases numbered 7, after V lost 6 bases and J lost 0 bases. Study outcomes and limitations: Across donors, presence/absence analyses took sequencing depth to be roughly uniform. Upon later analysis, TCR association rates were observed to vary by HLA locus, being highest for DRB1 and lowest for HLA-C. Common viral pathogens seemed to be connected with several of the most significant clusters, according to a later analysis.

The chain has TRBV6-6 and TRBJ2-1, with 8 bases aligning to TRBD1. This clonotype originated in a girl aged 2 to 10 in good health and CMV-seronegative. The specimen sequenced was PBMCs. As DNA, the CDR3 is TGTGCCAGCAGCCCTCCGACAGGGGACTCCTACAATGAGCAGTTCTTC. The encoded protein is CASSPPTGDSYNEQFF.